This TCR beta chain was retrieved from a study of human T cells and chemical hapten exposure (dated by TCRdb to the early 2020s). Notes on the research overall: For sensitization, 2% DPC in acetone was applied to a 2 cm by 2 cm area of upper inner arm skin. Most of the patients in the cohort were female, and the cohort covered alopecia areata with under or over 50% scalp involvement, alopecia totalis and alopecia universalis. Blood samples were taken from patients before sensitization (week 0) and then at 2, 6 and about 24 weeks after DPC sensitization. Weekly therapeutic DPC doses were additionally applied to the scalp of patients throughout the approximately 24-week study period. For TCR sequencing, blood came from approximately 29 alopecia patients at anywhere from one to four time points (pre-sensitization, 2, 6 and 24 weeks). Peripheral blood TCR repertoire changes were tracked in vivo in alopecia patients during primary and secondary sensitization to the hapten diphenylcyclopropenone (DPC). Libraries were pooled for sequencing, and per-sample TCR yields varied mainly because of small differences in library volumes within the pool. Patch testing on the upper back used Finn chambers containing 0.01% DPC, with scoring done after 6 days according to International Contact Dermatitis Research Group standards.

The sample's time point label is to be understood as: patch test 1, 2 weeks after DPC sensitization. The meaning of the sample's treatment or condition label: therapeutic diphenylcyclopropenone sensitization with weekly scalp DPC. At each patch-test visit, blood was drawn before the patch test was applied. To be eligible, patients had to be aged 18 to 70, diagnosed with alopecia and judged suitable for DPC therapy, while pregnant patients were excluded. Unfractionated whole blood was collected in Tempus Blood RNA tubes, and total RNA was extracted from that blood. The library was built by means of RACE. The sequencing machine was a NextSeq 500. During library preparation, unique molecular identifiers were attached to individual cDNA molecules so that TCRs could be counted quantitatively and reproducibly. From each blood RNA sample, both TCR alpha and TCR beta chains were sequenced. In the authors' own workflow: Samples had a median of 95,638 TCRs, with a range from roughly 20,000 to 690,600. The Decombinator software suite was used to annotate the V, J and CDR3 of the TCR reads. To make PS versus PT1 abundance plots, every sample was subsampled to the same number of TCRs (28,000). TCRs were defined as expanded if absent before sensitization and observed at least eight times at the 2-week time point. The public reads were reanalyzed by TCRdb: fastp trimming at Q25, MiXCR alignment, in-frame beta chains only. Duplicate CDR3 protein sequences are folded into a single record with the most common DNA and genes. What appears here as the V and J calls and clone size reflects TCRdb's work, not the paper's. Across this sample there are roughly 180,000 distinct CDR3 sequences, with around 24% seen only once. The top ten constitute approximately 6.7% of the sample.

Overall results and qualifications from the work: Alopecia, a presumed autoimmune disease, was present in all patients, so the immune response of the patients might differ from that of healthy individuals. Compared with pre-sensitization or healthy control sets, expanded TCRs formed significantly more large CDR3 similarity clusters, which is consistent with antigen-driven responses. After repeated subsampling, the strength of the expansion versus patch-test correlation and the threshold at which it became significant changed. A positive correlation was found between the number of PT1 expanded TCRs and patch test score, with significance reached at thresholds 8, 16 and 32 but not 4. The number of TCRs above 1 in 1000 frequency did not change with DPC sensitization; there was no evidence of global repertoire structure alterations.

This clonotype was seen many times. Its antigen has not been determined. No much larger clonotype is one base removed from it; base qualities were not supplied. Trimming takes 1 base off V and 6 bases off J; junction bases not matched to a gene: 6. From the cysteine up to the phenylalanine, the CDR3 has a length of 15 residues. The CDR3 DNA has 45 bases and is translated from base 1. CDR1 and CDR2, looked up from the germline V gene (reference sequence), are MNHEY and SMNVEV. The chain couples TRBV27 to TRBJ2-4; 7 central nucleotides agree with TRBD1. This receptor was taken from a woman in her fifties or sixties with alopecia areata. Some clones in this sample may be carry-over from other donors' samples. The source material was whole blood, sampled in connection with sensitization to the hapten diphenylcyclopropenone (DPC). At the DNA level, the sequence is TGTGCCAGCAGTTTATTAGTCGGGGACAGAAACATTCAGTACTTC. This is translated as CASSLLVGDRNIQYF.